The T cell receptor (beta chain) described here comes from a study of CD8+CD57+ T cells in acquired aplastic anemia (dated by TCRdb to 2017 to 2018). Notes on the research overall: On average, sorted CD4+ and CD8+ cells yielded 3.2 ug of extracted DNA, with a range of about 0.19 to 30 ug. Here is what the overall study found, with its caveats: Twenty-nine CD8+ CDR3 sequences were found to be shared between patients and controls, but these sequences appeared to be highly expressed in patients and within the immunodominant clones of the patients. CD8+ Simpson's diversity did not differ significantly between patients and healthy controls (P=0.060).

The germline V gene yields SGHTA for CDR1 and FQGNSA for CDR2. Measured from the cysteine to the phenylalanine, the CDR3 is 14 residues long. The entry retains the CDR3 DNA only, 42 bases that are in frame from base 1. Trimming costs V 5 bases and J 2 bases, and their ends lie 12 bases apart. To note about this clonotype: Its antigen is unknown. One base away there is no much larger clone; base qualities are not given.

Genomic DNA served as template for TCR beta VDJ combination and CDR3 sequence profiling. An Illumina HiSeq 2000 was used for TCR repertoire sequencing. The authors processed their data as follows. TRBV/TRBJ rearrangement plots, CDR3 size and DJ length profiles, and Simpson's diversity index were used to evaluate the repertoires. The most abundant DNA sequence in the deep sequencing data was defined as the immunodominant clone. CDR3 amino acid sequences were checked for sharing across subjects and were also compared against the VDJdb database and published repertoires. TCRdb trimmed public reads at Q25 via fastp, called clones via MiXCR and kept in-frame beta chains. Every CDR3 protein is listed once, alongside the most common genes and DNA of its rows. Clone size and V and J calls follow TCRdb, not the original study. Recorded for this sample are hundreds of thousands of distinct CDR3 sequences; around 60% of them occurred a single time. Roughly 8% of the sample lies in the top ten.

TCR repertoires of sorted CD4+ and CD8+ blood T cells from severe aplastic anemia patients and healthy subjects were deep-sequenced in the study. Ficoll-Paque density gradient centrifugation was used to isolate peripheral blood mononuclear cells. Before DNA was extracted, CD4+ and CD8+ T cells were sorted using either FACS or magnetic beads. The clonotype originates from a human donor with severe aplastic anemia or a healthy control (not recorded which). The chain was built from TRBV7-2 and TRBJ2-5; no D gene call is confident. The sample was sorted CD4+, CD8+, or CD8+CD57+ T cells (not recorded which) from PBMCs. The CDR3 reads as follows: CASSVVVGQETQYF. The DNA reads TGTGCCAGCAGCGTAGTAGTCGGGCAAGAGACCCAGTACTTC.